The 22 T cell receptor beta chains in this list originate from one sample, sequenced in a study of blood T cell repertoires in COVID-19. The data were produced by immunoSEQ multiplex PCR, yet TCRdb's version contains in-frame clones alone and is incomplete. The table includes 200,000 to 250,000 clones, approximately 78% detected once. Sample: peripheral blood. These receptors were taken from a woman younger than 35 with acute or convalescent COVID-19.

This chain joins TRBV28 and TRBJ1-2; 7 bases fit TRBD1. Germline V gene data show CDR1 as MDHEN and CDR2 as SYDVKM. V shed 6 bases, J shed 0 bases, and the junction held 13 bases outside the gene matches. This CDR3 is 17 amino acids long. The CDR3 loop reads CASSNLGQAPTNYGYTF. The CDR3 DNA sequence: TGTGCCAGCAGCAACTTAGGACAGGCTCCCACTAACTATGGCTACACCTTC.

This clone was seen once. The chain is built from TRBV6-6 and TRBJ2-6, with D perhaps TRBD1 (5 bases). The CDR3 is 16 amino acids. Trimming took 5 bases from V and 3 from J, leaving 14 bases between them. Per the germline V gene, CDR1 is MNHNY and CDR2 is SVGAGI (reference sequence). The DNA of the CDR3 is TGTGCCAGCAGTCGAGCCCCAGGGTTTGGGGCCAACGTCCTGACTTTC. Encoded protein: CASSRAPGFGANVLTF.

This clone was recorded many times. The rearrangement uses TRBV9 and TRBJ2-7, with 10 bases aligning to TRBD2. Germline V gene sequence: CDR1 SGDLS, CDR2 YYNGEE. This CDR3 is 17 amino acids long. Unmatched junction bases numbered 6, after V lost 0 bases and J lost 0 bases. The CDR3, as DNA: TGTGCCAGCAGCGTAGGGGATGGACTAGCGGCCTCCTACGAGCAGTACTTC. This codes for CASSVGDGLAASYEQYF.

This clone was recorded a few times. V and J are TRBV10-1 and TRBJ2-1, with 8 nucleotides matching TRBD2. Trimming cost V 0 bases and J 3 bases; bases outside gene matches: 7. In germline, CDR1 is WNHNN, CDR2 SYGVQD (reference sequence). This CDR3 region has 17 residues. The DNA for the CDR3 is TGCGCCAGCAGTGAGTCGTCCAGCGGGAGTTTCTACAATGAGCAGTTCTTC. Translation: CASSESSSGSFYNEQFF.

The CDR3 here is CASSDGQGVTGELFF. CDR3 DNA sequence: TGTGCCAGCAGCGACGGACAGGGCGTCACCGGGGAGCTGTTTTTT. The rearrangement uses TRBV25-1 and TRBJ2-2; TRBD1 aligns across 8 bases. Germline V CDR1 and CDR2: MGHDK, SYGVNS. The CDR3 totals 15 residues. The junction had 7 bases not matched to a gene; V was cut back by 6 bases and J by 4 bases. Supplemented by reference TRBV25-1 and TRBJ2-2, the full variable domain reads EADIYQTPRYLVIGTGKKITLECSQTMGHDKMYWYQQDPGMELHLIHYSYGVNSTEKGDLSSESTVSRIRTEHFPLTLESARPSHTSQYLCASSDGQGVTGELFFGEGSRLTVL.

The J gene is TRBJ2-7, the V gene TRBV7-6; D remains ambiguous. Trimming shortened V by 5 bases and J by 6 bases, and 14 bases separated the two germline ends. This CDR3 spans 13 amino acids. Germline assignment: CDR1 SGHVS and CDR2 FNYEAQ. CDR3 in DNA: TGTGCCAGCAGCCATATTGCAGCGAGCGAGCAGTACTTC. As protein: CASSHIAASEQYF.

The V call is TRBV5-6, the J call TRBJ1-4, with 7 nucleotides matching TRBD1. This CDR3 is built from 15 residues. The V and J ends lost 4 bases and 8 bases, in that order; junction bases with no gene match: 11. Germline CDR1 is SGHDT and CDR2 is YYEEEE. The CDR3 nucleotides are TGTGCCAGCAGCGCCTGGACAGGTCAGAAAGAAAAACTGTTTTTT. It yields the protein CASSAWTGQKEKLFF.

This clone was observed a handful of times. The chain is built from TRBV6-5 and TRBJ1-5; TRBD1 is a possible D gene (6 bases). CDR3 length: 13 residues. Germline CDR1 is MNHEY and CDR2 is SVGAGI. Trimming left V 2 bases short and J 7 bases short, with 9 bases between. CDR3 region: CASSYDRYQPQHF. The CDR3 DNA reads TGTGCCAGCAGTTACGACAGGTACCAGCCCCAGCATTTT.

This chain links TRBV12-3 or TRBV12-4 with TRBJ2-1, with D possibly matching TRBD1 (6 bases). V was pared by 3 bases and J by 10 bases, with 13 bases between. CDR3 length: 13 amino acids. Here the CDR3 reads CASSFEGDGEQFF. The CDR3 nucleotides are TGTGCCAGCAGTTTTGAGGGGGATGGGGAGCAGTTCTTC.

The chain carries TRBV23-1 and TRBJ1-1; a weak D match, TRBD1 (6 bases). TRBV23-1 is known as an ORF, though its function is uncertain. There are 18 residues in the CDR3. V lost 3 bases and J 0 bases, leaving 20 bases between the germline ends. The CDR3 bases are TGCGCCAGCAGTCACCCTAGGGGGGGTGAGTTGGTGAACACTGAAGCTTTCTTT. It translates to CASSHPRGGELVNTEAFF.

This chain joins TRBV9 and TRBJ2-5, with TRBD1 matching 7 bases. The CDR3 consists of 13 residues. The V and J ends lost 6 bases and 5 bases, in that order; junction bases with no gene match: 7. Per germline, CDR1 SGDLS and CDR2 YYNGEE. CDR3 in DNA: TGTGCCAGCAATAGAGGGGGCACGGAGACCCAGTACTTC. Translating it yields CASNRGGTETQYF.

The rearrangement links TRBV2 to TRBJ1-5; 11 nucleotides align to TRBD1. This CDR3 has 15 amino acids. Trimming removed 4 bases from V and 4 bases from J; junction bases left unmatched: 3. The V gene's germline CDR1 is SNHLY and CDR2 FYNNEI. The CDR3 bases are TGTGCCAGCAGTGGGGACAGGGGGGCTAATCAGCCCCAGCATTTT. Its protein product is CASSGDRGANQPQHF.

The chain recombines TRBV6-2 or TRBV6-3 with TRBJ2-3; weak D call: TRBD2 (5 bases). Germline CDR1 and CDR2: MNHEY and SVGEGT. The germline V and J ends were trimmed by 6 bases and 2 bases, with 24 bases remaining between them. The CDR3 contains 18 residues. CDR3 nucleotide sequence: TGTGCCAGCAGCTCCCCGCCAAGGGCGAGCGGCTACACAGATACGCAGTATTTT. Its translation: CASSSPPRASGYTDTQYF.

The gene calls are TRBV6-5 and TRBJ2-1, with 7 bases fitting TRBD1. Germline CDR1 MNHEY, CDR2 SVGAGI. The J segment lost 5 bases and the V segment lost 8 bases, leaving 6 bases of the junction unmatched. This CDR3 region has 13 residues. The CDR3 spells CASGRQGDNEQFF. As DNA, the CDR3 is TGTGCCAGCGGGCGACAGGGAGACAATGAGCAGTTCTTC.

In DNA, the CDR3 is TGTGCCACCAGTGACTCGGGACAGGTTGACTATGGCTACACCTTC. Its translation is CATSDSGQVDYGYTF. This chain connects TRBV24-1 to TRBJ1-2, with 8 bases matching TRBD1. The CDR3 covers 15 residues. Germline V gene lookup returns CDR1 KGHDR and CDR2 SFDVKD. V lost 4 bases and J lost 3; bases outside the gene matches: 6.

The gene calls are TRBV6-2 or TRBV6-3 and TRBJ1-1; D not certain. Germline values: CDR1 MNHEY, CDR2 SVGEGT. V was clipped by 1 base and J by 4 bases, with 16 bases between them. This CDR3 has 16 residues. The CDR3 protein is CASSYFGEFRGTEAFF. The CDR3 DNA reads as TGTGCCAGCAGTTACTTCGGTGAATTCAGAGGCACTGAAGCTTTCTTT.

The chain employs TRBV6-5 and TRBJ2-3, with TRBD2 identical over 9 bases. CDR1 and CDR2 from the germline V gene are MNHEY and SVGAGI. The CDR3 covers 15 residues. V lost 8 bases to trimming and J lost 2 bases; unmatched junction nucleotides: 8. CDR3 sequence reads: CASARTSDNTDTQYF. DNA for the CDR3: TGTGCCAGCGCACGGACTAGCGACAACACAGATACGCAGTATTTT.

This clone showed up just a few times. CDR3 DNA: TGTGCCAGCAGTTACTCAGCTAGCCCTCATACGCAGTATTTT. This encodes CASSYSASPHTQYF. V is TRBV6-5 and J is TRBJ2-3; D is perhaps TRBD2 (5 bases). CDR1 is MNHEY, CDR2 SVGAGI, per germline. Trimming pared 0 bases from V and 7 bases from J, leaving 11 bases between. The CDR3 loop spans 14 amino acids.

This clone was seen only a few times. The chain recombines TRBV7-2 with TRBJ1-1, with D tentatively TRBD1 (5 bases). CDR3 size: 15 residues. V gave up 4 bases and J gave up 1 base, with 13 bases separating them. From germline, CDR1 is SGHTA and CDR2 FQGNSA. The CDR3 sequence is CASSSQGTSNTEAFF. CDR3 DNA sequence: TGTGCCAGCAGCTCCCAGGGAACCTCGAACACTGAAGCTTTCTTT.

This clone occurred a few times. The rearrangement joins TRBV6-1 to TRBJ2-3; TRBD2 matches 10 bases. V dropped 0 bases and J dropped 4; count of bases not matched to a gene: 7. The CDR3 has 17 residues. Germline lookup yields CDR1 MNHNS and CDR2 SASEGT. CDR3 nucleotide sequence: TGTGCCAGCAGTGAAGCGGGTAGCGGGGGGTGGTCAGATACGCAGTATTTT. This codes for CASSEAGSGGWSDTQYF.

In this sample, this clone turned up a few times. V gene TRBV18 combines with J gene TRBJ2-5; 10 bases match TRBD2. Germline V gene lookup returns CDR1 KGHSH and CDR2 LQKENI. This CDR3 is built from 14 residues. V lost 4 bases and J lost 3; bases outside the gene matches: 2. The CDR3: CASSQGLAKETQYF. The CDR3, as DNA: TGTGCCAGCTCACAGGGACTAGCGAAAGAGACCCAGTACTTC.

In this sample, this clone turned up a few times. V and J are TRBV19 and TRBJ2-6; D possibly corresponds to TRBD1 (6 bases). This CDR3 spans 17 amino acids. Germline CDR1 and CDR2: LNHDA and SQIVND (reference sequence). Trimming removed 5 bases at V and 1 base at J, with 15 bases between. The DNA of the CDR3 is TGTGCCAGTAGTTCGCGGACACAGGGATCTGGGGCCAACGTCCTGACTTTC. Protein: CASSSRTQGSGANVLTF.